The sequence of this T cell receptor beta chain was determined in a study of shared clonotypes between healthy human individuals. Overall study findings and caveats: Non-shared clonotypes showed lower generation probabilities than clonotypes common to all four donors. Compared with memory subsets, naive subsets generally had larger estimated richness.

Germline V lookup: CDR1 SGHNT, CDR2 YYREEE (reference sequence). Between the trimmed V and J ends, which lost 6 bases and 0 bases, there was a span of 11 bases. The CDR3 is 14 amino acids. A note on this clone: Its antigen is still unknown.

Libraries were prepared by immunoSEQ multiplex PCR; TCRdb keeps only in-frame clonotypes and omits some of them. The sample lists approximately 1.5 million clones, approximately 98% occurring once. Input material: naive CD4+ T cells sorted from blood. Subset here: CD45RA+ positively selected. This receptor was obtained from a man aged 25-45 years in good health. The rearrangement uses TRBV5-4 and TRBJ2-3; D may be TRBD2 (5 bases). This CDR3 is CASTNGLSTDTQYF. As DNA, the CDR3 is TGTGCCAGCACCAACGGACTGAGCACAGATACGCAGTATTTT.